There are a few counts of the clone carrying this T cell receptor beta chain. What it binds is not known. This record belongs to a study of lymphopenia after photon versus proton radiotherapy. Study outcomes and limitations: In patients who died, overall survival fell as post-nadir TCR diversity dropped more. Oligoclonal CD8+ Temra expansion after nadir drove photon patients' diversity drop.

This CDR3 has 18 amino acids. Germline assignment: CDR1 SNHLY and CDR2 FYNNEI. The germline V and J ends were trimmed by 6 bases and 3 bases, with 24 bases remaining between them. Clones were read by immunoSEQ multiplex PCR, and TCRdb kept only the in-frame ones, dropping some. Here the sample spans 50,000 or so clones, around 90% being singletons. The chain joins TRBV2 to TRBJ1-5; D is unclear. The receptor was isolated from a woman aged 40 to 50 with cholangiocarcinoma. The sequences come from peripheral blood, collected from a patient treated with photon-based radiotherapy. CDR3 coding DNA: TGTGCCAGCAGCAGGTGGGAAGGACGGCTACTCCTCAATCAGCCCCAGCATTTT. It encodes CASSRWEGRLLLNQPQHF.